The clone carrying this T cell receptor (beta chain) was counted a few times. Clones were sequenced by immunoSEQ multiplex PCR, and TCRdb holds only the in-frame ones, with some missing. Of approximately 390,000 clones in the sample, around 87% were seen once. This sample was included in a study of blood T cell repertoires in COVID-19. At the level of the study: The study drew acute and convalescent COVID-19 samples from the United States, Italy and Spain. From T cells, B-cell-depleted T cells, or PBMCs came the material, which was cDNA or gDNA.

CDR1 is SGHKS, CDR2 YYEKEE, per germline (reference sequence). The CDR3 runs 14 residues. V lost 3 bases and J lost 3, with 12 bases in between. Seattle's enrolled individuals joined amid active infection and were then monitored longitudinally. This sequence was found in a woman aged 60-75 years with COVID-19, enrolled during active disease. The gene calls are TRBV5-5 and TRBJ1-1, with unresolved D. Material for sequencing was peripheral blood. The CDR3 loop is CASSSTSTDTEAFF. The CDR3 region has the DNA TGTGCCAGCAGCTCAACTTCCACGGACACTGAAGCTTTCTTT.